The entry below describes one TCR beta chain. What this receptor recognizes is not known. No much larger clone exists at a distance of one base, and base qualities are not known. High-throughput TCR beta sequencing profiled peripheral blood CD8+ and CD4+ T cells from healthy donors, Susac syndrome patients and multiple sclerosis patients. Multiple sclerosis controls were treatment-naive patients with stable or active relapsing-remitting disease fulfilling revised McDonald criteria. Bulk CD8+ and CD4+ T cells were purified magnetically by negative isolation, whereas CD8+ TEMRA cells were enriched by FACS. Blood was drawn into EDTA tubes, processed within 24 hours, and PBMCs were isolated by density gradient centrifugation. PBMCs intended for TCR sequencing were frozen in liquid nitrogen and were later thawed in a 37 degrees C water bath. Purity of sorted or isolated CD4+, CD8+ and CD8+ TEMRA cells was at least 90%.

V lost 3 bases and J lost 0 bases; the stretch between them is 15 bases long. The CDR3 sequence holds 18 residues, the cysteine and phenylalanine included. Here the CDR3 DNA is all that survives: 54 bases in frame from base 1. The data stem from a study of CD8 T cells in Susac syndrome (dated by TCRdb to 2018 to 2020). Background for the entire study: Repertoire sequencing was used to test whether CD8+ T cell activation and differentiation in Susac syndrome was antigen driven. What the study reported, not specific to this receptor: The number of individuals in the TCR sequencing and HLA analysis was recognized as being relatively small.

RNA was extracted using the RNeasy kit, and about 0.45 to 1 microgram was reverse transcribed with random hexamers. TCR beta CDR3 regions were amplified with the immunoSEQ multiplex PCR assay covering 54 Vbeta and 13 Jbeta segments. Bias from PCR amplification was corrected by using a synthetic template baseline for primer optimization and for computational correction. The paper's processing steps were these. Only productive sequences were kept, with reads annotated to V, D and J genes according to IMGT and analyzed in immunoSEQ Analyzer. Clonality was calculated as one minus the Shannon entropy normalized by log2 of the number of productive unique sequences. For each patient and control, public and private clones were evaluated within the 100 most prevalent clones. Susac-specific clones were defined as absent from healthy and MS cohorts, around 980 published viral clones and other ImmuneACCESS disease sequences. TCRdb's own reprocessing of the public reads used fastp at Q25 and MiXCR and kept productive beta chains. Entries are consolidated by CDR3 protein sequence, retaining the most common genes and DNA. TCRdb, not the original authors, processed these V and J calls. This sample comprises hundreds of thousands of distinct CDR3 sequences, about 94% of them detected only once. The ten largest clones capture 0.06% to 0.08% of the sample.

The clonotype originates from a human donor with multiple sclerosis. The chain is assembled from TRBV12-3 or TRBV12-4 and TRBJ2-6, and possibly TRBD1, on 5 matching bases. Input material: CD4+ T cells from PBMCs. The DNA sequence reads TGTGCCAGCAGTTTGTGGCAGGGTGGCCCCTCTGGGGCCAACGTCCTGACTTTC. Its translation reads: CASSLWQGGPSGANVLTF.